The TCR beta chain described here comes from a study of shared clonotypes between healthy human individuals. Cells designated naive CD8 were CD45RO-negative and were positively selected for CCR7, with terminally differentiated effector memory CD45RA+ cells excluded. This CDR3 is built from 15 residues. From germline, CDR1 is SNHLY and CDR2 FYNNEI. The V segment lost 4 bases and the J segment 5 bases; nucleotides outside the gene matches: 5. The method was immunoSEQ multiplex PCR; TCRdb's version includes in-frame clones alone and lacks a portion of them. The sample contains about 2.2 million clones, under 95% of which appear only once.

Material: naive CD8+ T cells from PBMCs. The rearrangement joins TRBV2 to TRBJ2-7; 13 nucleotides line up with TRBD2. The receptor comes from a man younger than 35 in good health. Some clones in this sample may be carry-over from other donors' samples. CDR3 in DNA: TGTGCCAGCAGTGGGACTAGCGGGAGTGACAACGAGCAGTACTTC. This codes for CASSGTSGSDNEQYF.